A selection of T cell receptor beta chains follows, all from one sample in a study of cytomegalovirus exposure and HLA in healthy donors. Repertoires were generated with immunoSEQ multiplex PCR, while TCRdb's copy carries only in-frame clones and drops some. The table includes more than 95,000 clones, roughly 13% detected once. What was sequenced was PBMCs. Source of these receptors: a man aged 40-50 years in good health and CMV-seropositive. Both conserved end residues are part of each CDR3. D genes are given only for firm matches. Some rows have no size entry. The others give once, few or many, or a class for an expanded clone.

NA	few	TRBV6-4	TRBJ2-3	CASSEGATDTQYF	TGTGCCAGCAGTGAGGGGGCCACAGATACGCAGTATTTT
TRBD2	NA	TRBV6-6	TRBJ2-7	CASSSLAGVVYF	TGTGCCAGCAGTTCGTTGGCGGGAGTTGTGTACTTC
NA	few	TRBV14	TRBJ1-1	CASSPTTRGGTEAFF	TGTGCCAGCAGTCCCACAACCAGGGGAGGGACTGAAGCTTTCTTT
TRBD2	NA	TRBV13	TRBJ2-3	CASSLAGGPTDTQYF	TGTGCCAGCAGCCTGGCGGGAGGGCCTACAGATACGCAGTATTTT
NA	few	TRBV27	TRBJ2-7	CASSRFRGDYEQYF	TGTGCCAGCAGTAGATTCAGGGGGGACTACGAGCAGTACTTC
TRBD1	NA	TRBV5-1	TRBJ2-7	CASSLVGTGGKNEQYF	TGCGCCAGCAGCTTGGTCGGGACAGGGGGGAAAAACGAGCAGTACTTC
NA	few	TRBV12-5	TRBJ2-1	CASGSQGNEQFF	TGTGCTAGTGGTTCACAGGGAAATGAGCAGTTCTTC
TRBD2	few	TRBV7-2	TRBJ2-7	CASSLLAGADEQYF	TGTGCCAGCAGCTTATTAGCGGGAGCCGACGAGCAGTACTTC
NA	NA	TRBV5-1	TRBJ2-7	CASSPAGERVDEQYF	TGCGCCAGCAGCCCTGCTGGGGAGCGGGTAGACGAGCAGTACTTC
NA	few	TRBV6-5	TRBJ2-7	CASSYSFEGTYEQYF	TGTGCCAGCAGTTACTCGTTTGAGGGCACCTACGAGCAGTACTTC
NA	few	TRBV5-1	TRBJ1-1	CASSLEEAVSGNTEAFF	TGCGCCAGCAGCTTGGAGGAGGCGGTTAGTGGGAACACTGAAGCTTTCTTT
TRBD2	few	TRBV5-1	TRBJ2-6	CASTKDPGGRGANVLPF	TGCGCCAGCACCAAGGACCCGGGAGGGAGAGGGGCCAACGTCCTGCCTTTC
NA	NA	TRBV18	TRBJ2-2	CASSPSTRDTGELFF	TGTGCCAGCTCACCTAGCACCCGGGACACCGGGGAGCTGTTTTTT
TRBD2	NA	TRBV7-8	TRBJ2-7	CASRFGTTTYEQYF	TGTGCCAGCAGGTTCGGGACTACTACCTACGAGCAGTACTTC
NA	few	TRBV5-4	TRBJ2-1	CASSLTGSYNEQFF	TGTGCCAGCAGCTTGACAGGCTCCTACAATGAGCAGTTCTTC
TRBD2	NA	TRBV9	TRBJ2-1	CASSVGTSGSLNEQFF	TGTGCCAGCAGCGTAGGGACTAGCGGGAGTCTCAATGAGCAGTTCTTC
TRBD2	few	TRBV18	TRBJ2-1	CASSPSGSNEQFF	TGTGCCAGCTCACCGAGCGGGAGTAATGAGCAGTTCTTC
NA	few	TRBV5-6	TRBJ2-2	CASSSFRYEVKYTGELFF	TGTGCCAGCAGTTCTTTTCGGTACGAAGTGAAATACACCGGGGAGCTGTTTTTT
TRBD1	NA	TRBV30	TRBJ1-1	CALSRGTEAFF	TGTGCCTTGTCCAGGGGGACTGAAGCTTTCTTT
NA	NA	TRBV30	TRBJ1-5	CAWRTQGSNQPQHF	TGTGCCTGGCGAACCCAGGGGAGCAATCAGCCCCAGCATTTT
TRBD2	few	TRBV30	TRBJ2-1	CAWTGTSGYNEQFF	TGTGCCTGGACCGGGACTAGCGGCTACAATGAGCAGTTCTTC
NA	few	TRBV7-2	TRBJ2-7	CASSSRQVELNEQYF	TGTGCCAGCAGCAGCCGACAGGTGGAGCTGAACGAGCAGTACTTC
TRBD1	NA	TRBV5-6	TRBJ2-7	CASSSGTGRGYEQYF	TGTGCCAGCAGCTCCGGGACAGGGAGAGGCTACGAGCAGTACTTC
NA	NA	TRBV7-2	TRBJ2-7	CASSSLTTTYEQYF	TGTGCCAGCAGCTCGCTGACCACTACCTACGAGCAGTACTTC
TRBD1	few	TRBV27	TRBJ2-7	CASSWTGGGEQYF	TGTGCCAGCAGTTGGACAGGGGGCGGGGAGCAGTACTTC
NA	few	TRBV7-9	TRBJ2-1	CASSRYFLQPLAYNEQFF	TGTGCCAGCAGCCGCTACTTTTTACAGCCTTTAGCGTACAATGAGCAGTTCTTC
NA	few	TRBV7-6	TRBJ2-5	CASSLAQQETQYF	TGTGCCAGCAGCTTAGCCCAACAAGAGACCCAGTACTTC
TRBD1	NA	TRBV5-1	TRBJ1-1	CASSQGTGGTEAFF	TGCGCCAGCAGCCAGGGGACAGGGGGGACTGAAGCTTTCTTT
TRBD2	few	TRBV7-2	TRBJ2-1	CASSLSGTSGYNEQFF	TGTGCCAGCAGCTTATCCGGGACTAGCGGATACAATGAGCAGTTCTTC
TRBD2	NA	TRBV25-1	TRBJ2-5	CASSKAGEETQYF	TGTGCCAGCAGTAAGGCGGGAGAGGAGACCCAGTACTTC
NA	NA	TRBV9	TRBJ1-1	CASSPGTLGTEAFF	TGTGCCAGCAGCCCTGGGACATTGGGCACTGAAGCTTTCTTT
NA	NA	TRBV14	TRBJ1-2	CASSPLRGYGYTF	TGTGCCAGCAGCCCCCTAAGGGGCTATGGCTACACCTTC
TRBD2	NA	TRBV11-2	TRBJ2-7	CASRKPSGRRSYEQYF	TGTGCCAGCAGGAAACCTAGCGGGAGGCGCTCCTACGAGCAGTACTTC
TRBD1	few	TRBV5-6	TRBJ1-3	CASSPWAGGLSGNTIYF	TGTGCCAGCAGCCCCTGGGCAGGGGGACTCTCTGGAAACACCATATATTTT
NA	few	TRBV5-1	TRBJ2-7	CASRNAQHYEQYF	TGCGCCAGCAGGAATGCACAGCATTACGAGCAGTACTTC
TRBD1	NA	TRBV2	TRBJ1-2	CASSSTGVRGYTF	TGTGCCAGCAGTTCGACAGGGGTGAGGGGCTACACCTTC
NA	NA	TRBV10-3	TRBJ2-2	CAISADSRGRTGELFF	TGTGCCATCAGTGCTGATTCCAGGGGACGGACCGGGGAGCTGTTTTTT
TRBD1	NA	TRBV30	TRBJ1-3	CAWYRGSGNTIYF	TGTGCCTGGTACAGGGGTTCTGGAAACACCATATATTTT
NA	NA	TRBV10-2	TRBJ2-7	CASSDQISSYEQYF	TGCGCCAGCAGTGATCAAATTAGCTCCTACGAGCAGTACTTC
NA	NA	TRBV6-5	TRBJ1-4	CASRLTGNNEKLFF	TGTGCCAGCAGACTCACAGGGAATAATGAAAAACTGTTTTTT
NA	NA	TRBV7-9	TRBJ1-4	CASSLEVSGGTNEKLFF	TGTGCCAGCAGCTTAGAAGTCTCGGGGGGGACTAATGAAAAACTGTTTTTT
NA	few	TRBV7-6	TRBJ2-7	CASSLGLHEQYF	TGTGCCAGCAGCCTAGGTCTCCACGAGCAGTACTTC
NA	few	TRBV18	TRBJ2-7	CASSIRTDATYEQYF	TGTGCCAGCTCAATTAGGACAGACGCAACCTACGAGCAGTACTTC
TRBD1	NA	TRBV4-1	TRBJ2-7	CASSHDAGQGREQYF	TGCGCCAGCAGCCACGACGCGGGACAGGGGAGGGAGCAGTACTTC